A selection of T cell receptor beta chains follows, all from one sample in a study of beta chain features in type 1 diabetes. Method: immunoSEQ multiplex PCR; TCRdb's copy keeps in-frame clones and lacks some. The table records 150,000 or so clones, roughly a tenth of them present only once. The sample comprised central memory CD4+ T cells from blood. The source of these receptors is a man aged 18 to 29 in good health. Both conserved end residues are part of each CDR3. D genes are given only for firm matches. Clone size, where shown, is once, few, many, or a class for clones that have expanded.

J gene,V gene,CDR3 length,clone size,D gene,CDR3 protein,CDR3 DNA
TRBJ1-3,TRBV7-2,14,-,TRBD1,CASTWTGSGNTIYF,TGTGCCAGCACCTGGACAGGCTCTGGAAACACCATATATTTT
TRBJ1-4,TRBV6-5,15,few,TRBD1,CASSYSGTGNEKLFF,TGTGCCAGCAGTTATTCCGGGACAGGCAATGAAAAACTGTTTTTT
TRBJ2-7,TRBV29-1,13,-,TRBD1,CSVDGQGAGEQYF,TGCAGCGTTGACGGGCAGGGGGCGGGTGAGCAGTACTTC
TRBJ1-2,TRBV18,15,few,-,CASSPKDKANYGYTF,TGTGCCAGCTCACCAAAGGACAAAGCTAACTATGGCTACACCTTC
TRBJ1-1,TRBV4-2,16,few,-,CASSQEAGGMNTEAFF,TGTGCCAGCAGCCAAGAGGCGGGGGGGATGAACACTGAAGCTTTCTTT
TRBJ2-7,TRBV28,14,few,TRBD1,CASSLSQGAYEQYF,TGTGCCAGCAGTTTATCACAGGGGGCCTACGAGCAGTACTTC
TRBJ1-5,TRBV30,15,-,TRBD1,CAWSPRTGALGPQHF,TGTGCCTGGAGCCCCAGGACAGGGGCCTTAGGGCCCCAGCATTTT
TRBJ2-2,TRBV5-1,15,few,TRBD2,CASSTTSGNTGELFF,TGCGCCAGCAGCACGACTAGCGGAAACACCGGGGAGCTGTTTTTT
TRBJ2-2,TRBV7-9,16,few,TRBD2,CASSFRAGEDTGELFF,TGTGCCAGCAGCTTCAGAGCGGGGGAAGACACCGGGGAGCTGTTTTTT
TRBJ1-2,TRBV7-2,15,many,TRBD1,CASSNRTGAVYGYTF,TGTGCCAGCAGCAACAGGACAGGGGCGGTCTATGGCTACACCTTC
TRBJ2-7,TRBV5-1,15,-,TRBD2,CASSLTSGENYEQYF,TGCGCCAGCAGCTTGACTAGCGGGGAAAACTACGAGCAGTACTTC